What follows describes a single T cell receptor beta chain. The data belong to a study of cytomegalovirus exposure and HLA in healthy donors. The CDR3 consists of 12 residues. Germline V gene sequence: CDR1 SGHVS, CDR2 FQNEAQ. With 60 Vbeta and 13 Jbeta primers, the PCR was carried out. Clones were sequenced by immunoSEQ multiplex PCR, and TCRdb holds only the in-frame ones, with some missing. This sample's clone table lists tens of thousands of clones. The chain combines TRBV7-8 with TRBJ2-5; D remains ambiguous. The DNA end is a closer match to TRBJ2-7, so the J assignment may be wrong. The sample comprised PBMCs. The receptor comes from a woman aged 50 to 60 in good health and CMV-seropositive. The CDR3 DNA sequence: TGTGCCAGCAGCAAGCTCTCCTACGAGCAGTACTTC. Its protein is CASSKLSYEQYF.